What follows are 18 T cell receptor beta chains derived from one specimen sequenced in a study of cytomegalovirus exposure and HLA in healthy donors. The PCR had 60 Vbeta and 13 Jbeta primers. The protocol was immunoSEQ multiplex PCR, while the TCRdb copy is restricted to in-frame clones and leaves out a portion. The sample lists about 65,000 clones; around 62% were seen once. Sequencing input: PBMCs. The receptor set was obtained from a man aged 30 to 39 in good health and CMV-seronegative.

In its sample, this clone was seen a few times. The genes are TRBV9 and TRBJ2-1; TRBD1 is a possible D gene (5 bases). Germline CDR1 is SGDLS and CDR2 is YYNGEE. The CDR3 has 13 amino acids. V lost 0 bases to trimming and J lost 6 bases, with 7 bases between them. The CDR3 here is CASSVVGVNEQFF. CDR3 coding DNA: TGTGCCAGCAGCGTAGTAGGGGTCAATGAGCAGTTCTTC.

Turning to this clone: This same CDR3 is encoded by further DNA sequences in the sample. The rearrangement uses TRBV15 and TRBJ1-1; no firm D call. The CDR3 sequence is 12 residues long. Germline CDR1 LNHNV, CDR2 YYDKDF (reference sequence). V lost 2 bases, J lost 2 bases, and 3 bases lay in between. As DNA, the CDR3 is TGTGCCACCAGCAGATTAAACACTGAAGCTTTCTTT. Its protein product is CATSRLNTEAFF.

The V call is TRBV10-3, the J call TRBJ2-7; 9 nucleotides match TRBD1. V lost 9 bases to trimming and J lost 5 bases; unmatched junction nucleotides: 5. In germline, CDR1 is ENHRY, CDR2 SYGVKD. The CDR3 is 12 residues long. CDR3 sequence (DNA): TGTGCCATGGGACAGGGAGGGGACGAGCAGTACTTC. It specifies CAMGQGGDEQYF.

The chain joins TRBV7-6 to TRBJ2-1; 10 bases fit TRBD1. Germline V gene sequence: CDR1 SGHVS, CDR2 FNYEAQ. The CDR3 spans 13 residues. V was clipped by 7 bases and J by 6 bases; unmatched bases: 3. CDR3 region: CASTGQGGNEQFF. Here the CDR3 DNA reads TGTGCCAGCACCGGACAGGGGGGCAATGAGCAGTTCTTC. The variable domain in full, completed from reference TRBV7-6 and TRBJ2-1, reads GAGVSQSPRYKVTKRGQDVALRCDPISGHVSLYWYRQALGQGPEFLTYFNYEAQQDKSGLPNDRFSAERPEGSISTLTIQRTEQRDSAMYRCASTGQGGNEQFFGPGTRLTVL.

This sequence joins TRBV5-4 and TRBJ2-3, with 10 bases aligning to TRBD2. Germline CDR1 and CDR2: SGHNT and YYREEE (reference sequence). V trimming: 4 bases; J trimming: 1 base; junction bases outside the gene matches: 9. The CDR3 loop spans 17 amino acids. This chain's CDR3 is CASSATASGGGTDTQYF. The CDR3 DNA sequence: TGTGCCAGCAGCGCGACTGCTAGCGGGGGAGGCACAGATACGCAGTATTTT. The complete variable domain, with remaining parts taken from reference TRBV5-4 and TRBJ2-3, reads ETGVTQSPTHLIKTRGQQVTLRCSSQSGHNTVSWYQQALGQGPQFIFQYYREEENGRGNFPPRFSGLQFPNYSSELNVNALELDDSALYLCASSATASGGGTDTQYFGPGTRLTVL.

V gene TRBV5-6 combines with J gene TRBJ1-4, with D unclear. Germline V gene lookup returns CDR1 SGHDT and CDR2 YYEEEE. V dropped 4 bases and J dropped 8 bases, with 15 bases sitting between them. The CDR3 contains 14 residues. The CDR3 bases are TGTGCCAGCAGCCGACGGGGAGGTTCCGAAAAACTGTTTTTT. It codes for CASSRRGGSEKLFF.

V and J are TRBV18 and TRBJ2-5; 7 bases agree with TRBD1. This CDR3 is 13 amino acids long. The germline gives CDR1 KGHSH, CDR2 LQKENI. The junction had 2 bases not matched to a gene; V was cut back by 3 bases and J by 4 bases. CDR3 loop: CASSPTGAETQYF. The CDR3 nucleotides read TGTGCCAGCTCACCCACAGGGGCAGAGACCCAGTACTTC.

The V and J genes are TRBV29-1 and TRBJ1-2; 8 nucleotides match TRBD1. V trimming: 7 bases; J trimming: 5 bases; junction bases outside the gene matches: 6. The CDR3 length is 12 residues. Germline V lookup: CDR1 SQVTM, CDR2 ANQGSEA. This chain's CDR3 is CSGADRGYGYTF. CDR3 sequence (DNA): TGCAGCGGGGCCGACAGGGGTTATGGCTACACCTTC. Using reference TRBV29-1 and TRBJ1-2 for the parts outside the CDR3, the full variable domain is SAVISQKPSRDICQRGTSLTIQCQVDSQVTMMFWYRQQPGQSLTLIATANQGSEATYESGFVIDKFPISRPNLTFSTLTVSNMSPEDSSIYLCSGADRGYGYTFGSGTRLTVV.

The rearrangement uses TRBV27 and TRBJ2-1; D might be TRBD2 (6 bases). The V gene lost 2 bases and the J gene lost 4 bases, with 6 bases spanning the gap. The CDR3 is 13 residues long. Germline V gene data show CDR1 as MNHEY and CDR2 as SMNVEV (reference sequence). The CDR3 coding sequence is TGTGCCAGCAGTTTAGGGACTTACAATGAGCAGTTCTTC. Protein: CASSLGTYNEQFF.

This chain connects TRBV6-1 to TRBJ1-5, with D perhaps matching TRBD1 (5 bases). Germline CDR1 reads MNHNS; CDR2 reads SASEGT. This CDR3 spans 14 amino acids. With 2 bases removed from V and 12 bases from J, the gap between germline ends came to 17 bases. CDR3 loop: CASSEQGGAGLQHF. The CDR3 region has the DNA TGTGCCAGCAGTGAACAGGGAGGGGCCGGCCTCCAGCATTTT.

The rearrangement links TRBV11-1 to TRBJ1-2; D possibly corresponds to TRBD1 (6 bases). This CDR3 has 14 amino acids. Per the germline V gene, CDR1 is SGHAT and CDR2 is FQDESV (reference sequence). Trimming left V 1 base short and J 2 bases short, with 8 bases between. The CDR3 reads CASSLGGPNYGYTF. The CDR3 coding sequence is TGTGCCAGCAGCTTAGGGGGGCCCAACTATGGCTACACCTTC. Full variable domain (outside the CDR3, taken from reference TRBV11-1 and TRBJ1-2): EAEVAQSPRYKITEKSQAVAFWCDPISGHATLYWYRQILGQGPELLVQFQDESVVDDSQLPKDRFSAERLKGVDSTLKIQPAELGDSAMYLCASSLGGPNYGYTFGSGTRLTVV.

This rearrangement joins TRBV29-1 to TRBJ1-4; D uncertain. Germline CDR1 SQVTM, CDR2 ANQGSEA. This CDR3 has 13 residues. As DNA, the CDR3 is TGCAGAGTCGCGAGGGAAACTAATGAAAAACTGTTTTTT. Amino acids: CRVARETNEKLFF.

This rearrangement joins TRBV6-1 to TRBJ1-3; D is possibly TRBD1 (5 bases). Between the trimmed V and J ends, which lost 6 bases and 0 bases, there was a span of 9 bases. Germline values: CDR1 MNHNS, CDR2 SASEGT. The CDR3 extends over 14 amino acids. DNA of the CDR3: TGTGCCAGCAGCGCAGGGTACTCTGGAAACACCATATATTTT. This sequence encodes CASSAGYSGNTIYF.

CDR3 bases: TGTGCCAGCAGCTTGGAGGGGGGGCGGAATGAGCAGTTCTTC. Translated: CASSLEGGRNEQFF. This chain uses TRBV7-9 with TRBJ2-1, with D perhaps matching TRBD2 (7 bases). The CDR3 runs to 14 residues. Germline CDR1 reads SEHNR; CDR2 reads FQNEAQ (reference sequence). The V gene lost 3 bases and the J gene lost 7 bases, with 13 bases spanning the gap.

The CDR3, as DNA: TGTGCCAGCAGTAGACAGGGTAACTACGAGCAGTACTTC. Translated: CASSRQGNYEQYF. The chain joins TRBV6-5 to TRBJ2-7; 7 nucleotides align to TRBD1. The CDR3 runs to 13 residues. Trimming removed 5 bases from V and 3 bases from J; junction bases left unmatched: 4. CDR1 MNHEY and CDR2 SVGAGI come from the germline V gene.

The chain has TRBV6-1 and TRBJ1-2; a weak D match, TRBD1 (5 bases). Per germline, CDR1 MNHNS and CDR2 SASEGT. The V end lost 5 bases, the J end lost 4 bases, and 17 bases lay between the germline ends. The CDR3 loop spans 15 amino acids. The CDR3 DNA sequence: TGTGCCAGCAGTCCGAGAGTTCAGGGTGCCTATGGCTACACCTTC. Residues: CASSPRVQGAYGYTF.

This clone was detected only a few times. V and J are TRBV7-8 and TRBJ2-5; 9 nucleotides match TRBD1. The germline CDR1 and CDR2 sequences are SGHVS and FQNEAQ. The CDR3 loop spans 15 amino acids. V lost 2 bases to trimming and J lost 4 bases; unmatched junction nucleotides: 5. CDR3 amino acids: CASSLSGQGGETQYF. Here the CDR3 DNA reads TGTGCCAGCAGCTTATCGGGACAGGGAGGAGAGACCCAGTACTTC.

The chain combines TRBV5-4 with TRBJ2-7, with TRBD1 identical over 8 bases. CDR1 and CDR2 (germline): SGHNT, YYREEE (reference sequence). The CDR3 is 13 amino acids. After removal of 7 bases from V and 2 bases from J, the junction contained 5 bases not matched to a gene. In DNA, the CDR3 is TGTGCCAGCTGGGGACAGGACACCTACGAGCAGTACTTC. Residues: CASWGQDTYEQYF.